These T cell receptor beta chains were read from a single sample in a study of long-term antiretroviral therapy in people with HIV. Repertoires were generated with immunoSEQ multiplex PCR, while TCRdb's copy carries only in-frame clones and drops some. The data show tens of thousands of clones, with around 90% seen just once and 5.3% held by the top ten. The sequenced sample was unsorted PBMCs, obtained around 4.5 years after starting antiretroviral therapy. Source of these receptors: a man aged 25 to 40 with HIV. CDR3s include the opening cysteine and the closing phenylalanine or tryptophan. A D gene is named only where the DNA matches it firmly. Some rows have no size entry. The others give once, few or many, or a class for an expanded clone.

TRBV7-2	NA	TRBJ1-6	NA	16	CASSARAVWENSPLHF	TGTGCCAGCAGCGCGCGCGCCGTCTGGGAAAACTCACCCCTCCACTTT
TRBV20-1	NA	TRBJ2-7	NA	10	CSASTNEQYF	TGCAGTGCTAGTACGAACGAGCAGTACTTC
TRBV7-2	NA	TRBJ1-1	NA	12	CASSLANKGAFF	TGTGCCAGCAGCTTGGCCAACAAGGGAGCTTTCTTT
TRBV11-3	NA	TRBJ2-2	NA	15	CASSLPRGNTGELFF	TGTGCCAGCAGCCTTCCCCGGGGGAACACCGGGGAGCTGTTTTTT
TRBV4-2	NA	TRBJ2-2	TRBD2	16	CASSQEAGGNTGELFF	TGTGCCAGCAGCCAAGAAGCGGGGGGGAACACCGGGGAGCTGTTTTTT
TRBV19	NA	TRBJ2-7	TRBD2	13	CASSMGLADEQYF	TGTGCCAGTAGTATGGGACTAGCGGACGAGCAGTACTTC
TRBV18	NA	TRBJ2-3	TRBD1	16	CASSRKPRDRGDTQYF	TGTGCCAGCTCACGCAAACCCAGGGACAGGGGAGATACGCAGTATTTT
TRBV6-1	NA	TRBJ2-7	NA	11	CASLAPYEQYF	TGTGCCAGTCTAGCACCTTACGAGCAGTACTTC
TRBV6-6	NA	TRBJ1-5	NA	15	CASSYLDGSNQPQHF	TGTGCCAGCAGTTACCTGGACGGTAGCAATCAGCCCCAGCATTTT
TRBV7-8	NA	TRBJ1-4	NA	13	CASTSKTNEKLFF	TGTGCCAGCACCTCGAAGACTAATGAAAAACTGTTTTTT
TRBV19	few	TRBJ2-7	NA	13	CASSIAGSGEQYF	TGTGCCAGTAGTATAGCAGGGTCGGGCGAGCAGTACTTC
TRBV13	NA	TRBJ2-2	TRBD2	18	CASSLEFTSGGAAGELFF	TGTGCCAGCAGCCTCGAATTTACTAGCGGGGGGGCCGCCGGGGAGCTGTTTTTT
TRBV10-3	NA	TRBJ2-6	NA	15	CAIRAEASGANVLTF	TGTGCCATCAGAGCCGAAGCCTCTGGGGCCAACGTCCTGACTTTC
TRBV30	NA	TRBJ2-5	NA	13	CAWSRLGQETQYF	TGTGCCTGGAGTAGGTTGGGGCAAGAGACCCAGTACTTC
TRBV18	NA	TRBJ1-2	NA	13	CASSPGQDGGYTF	TGTGCCAGCTCACCAGGGCAGGATGGAGGCTACACCTTC
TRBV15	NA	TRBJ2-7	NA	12	CATGWGSYEQYF	TGTGCCACCGGGTGGGGCTCCTACGAGCAGTACTTC
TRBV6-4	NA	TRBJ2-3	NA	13	CASSDSPGDTQYF	TGTGCCAGCAGTGACTCACCCGGCGATACGCAGTATTTT
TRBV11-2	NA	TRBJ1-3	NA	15	CASSLSRGSGNTIYF	TGTGCCAGCAGCTTATCTCGGGGCTCTGGAAACACCATATATTTT
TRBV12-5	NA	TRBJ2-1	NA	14	CASGGRSSSNEQFF	TGTGCTAGTGGAGGGAGGTCTTCATCCAATGAGCAGTTCTTC
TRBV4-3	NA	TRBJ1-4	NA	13	CASSQVSNEKLFF	TGCGCCAGCAGCCAAGTGTCAAACGAAAAACTGTTTTTT
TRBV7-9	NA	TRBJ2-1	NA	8	CASSFAFF	TGTGCCAGCAGCTTTGCGTTCTTC
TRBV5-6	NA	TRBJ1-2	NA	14	CASSFGHGGQGYTF	TGTGCCAGCAGCTTCGGCCATGGGGGGCAAGGCTACACCTTC
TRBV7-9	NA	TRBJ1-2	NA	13	CASSLESNYGYTF	TGTGCCAGCAGCTTAGAATCTAACTATGGCTACACCTTC
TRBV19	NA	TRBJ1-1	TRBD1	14	CASSKGTENTEAFF	TGTGCCAGTAGTAAGGGGACAGAGAACACTGAAGCTTTCTTT
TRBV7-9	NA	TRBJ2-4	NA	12	CASSFQGYIQYF	TGTGCCAGCAGCTTCCAGGGGTACATTCAGTACTTC
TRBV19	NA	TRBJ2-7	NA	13	CASSITGSDEQYF	TGTGCCAGTAGTATCACAGGGTCTGACGAGCAGTACTTC
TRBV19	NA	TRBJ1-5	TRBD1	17	CASSSLTGERSNQPQHF	TGTGCCAGTAGTAGTCTAACAGGGGAAAGGAGCAATCAGCCCCAGCATTTT
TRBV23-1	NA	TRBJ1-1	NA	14	CASSQSGPNTEAFF	TGCGCCAGCAGTCAATCAGGGCCGAACACTGAAGCTTTCTTT
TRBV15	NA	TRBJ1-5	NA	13	CATSTRDDQPQHF	TGTGCCACCAGTACCCGAGATGATCAGCCCCAGCATTTT
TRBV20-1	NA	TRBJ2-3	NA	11	CSATARDTQYF	TGCAGTGCTACTGCCCGGGATACGCAGTATTTT
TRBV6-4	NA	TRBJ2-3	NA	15	CASSDVGGATDTQYF	TGTGCCAGCAGTGACGTGGGGGGGGCGACAGATACGCAGTATTTT
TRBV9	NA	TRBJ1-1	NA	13	CASSEGGNTEAFF	TGTGCCAGCAGCGAGGGGGGAAACACTGAAGCTTTCTTT
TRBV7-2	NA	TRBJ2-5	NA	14	CASSPGRGYETQYF	TGTGCCAGCAGCCCTGGGAGGGGGTATGAGACCCAGTACTTC
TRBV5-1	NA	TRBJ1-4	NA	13	CASSLDGIEKLFF	TGCGCCAGCAGCTTGGATGGGATCGAAAAACTGTTTTTT
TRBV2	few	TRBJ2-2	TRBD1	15	CASKGQGTNTGELFF	TGTGCCAGCAAGGGACAGGGGACAAACACCGGGGAGCTGTTTTTT
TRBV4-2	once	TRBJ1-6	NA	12	CASSRGDSPLHF	TGTGCCAGCAGCCGGGGTGACTCACCCCTCCACTTT
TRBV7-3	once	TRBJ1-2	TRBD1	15	CASSSRGDREEGYTF	TGTGCCAGCAGCTCCAGAGGGGACAGGGAGGAAGGCTACACCTTC
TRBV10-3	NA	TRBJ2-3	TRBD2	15	CAISGLAGQADTQYF	TGTGCCATCAGTGGTCTAGCGGGCCAGGCAGATACGCAGTATTTT
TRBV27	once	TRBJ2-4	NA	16	CASSIERGTGKNIQYF	TGTGCCAGCAGTATCGAGAGGGGGACTGGCAAAAACATTCAGTACTTC
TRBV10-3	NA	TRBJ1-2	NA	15	CAIDGSGDGDYGYTF	TGTGCCATCGACGGGTCAGGGGATGGGGACTATGGCTACACCTTC
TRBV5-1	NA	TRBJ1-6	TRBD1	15	CASSTGQGAGSPLHF	TGCGCCAGCAGCACCGGACAGGGAGCGGGGTCACCCCTCCACTTT
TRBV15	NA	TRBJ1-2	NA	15	CATSMSRGGGYGYTF	TGTGCCACCAGCATGAGTAGGGGGGGTGGCTATGGCTACACCTTC
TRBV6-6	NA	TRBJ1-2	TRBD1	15	CASSPGTGVSYGYTF	TGTGCCAGCAGCCCCGGGACAGGAGTAAGCTATGGCTACACCTTC
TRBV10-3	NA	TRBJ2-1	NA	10	CAIRGIEQFF	TGTGCCATCAGGGGGATTGAGCAGTTCTTC
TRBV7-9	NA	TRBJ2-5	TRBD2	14	CASSLLAGRETQYF	TGTGCCAGCAGCTTACTAGCGGGGCGGGAGACCCAGTACTTC
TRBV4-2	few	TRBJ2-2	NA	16	CASSQARASDTGELFF	TGTGCCAGCAGCCAAGCCCGGGCTTCGGACACCGGGGAGCTGTTTTTT
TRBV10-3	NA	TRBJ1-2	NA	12	CAITQGNYGYTF	TGTGCCATCACCCAGGGGAACTATGGCTACACCTTC
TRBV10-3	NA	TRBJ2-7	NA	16	CAIIGGGGSISYEQYF	TGTGCCATCATTGGGGGTGGTGGTTCCATCTCCTACGAGCAGTACTTC
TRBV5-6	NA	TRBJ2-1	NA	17	CASSPNRGTDSYNEQFF	TGTGCCAGCAGCCCAAACCGAGGGACGGACTCCTACAATGAGCAGTTCTTC
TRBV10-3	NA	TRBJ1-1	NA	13	CAISELGNTEAFF	TGTGCCATCAGTGAGTTGGGAAACACTGAAGCTTTCTTT
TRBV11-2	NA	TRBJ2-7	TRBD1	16	CASSLVAGTGDYEQYF	TGTGCCAGCAGCTTAGTAGCCGGGACAGGAGACTACGAGCAGTACTTC
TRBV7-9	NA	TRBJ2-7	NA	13	CASSKDGDYEQYF	TGTGCCAGCAGCAAGGACGGAGACTACGAGCAGTACTTC
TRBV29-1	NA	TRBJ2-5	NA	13	CSVNRGGSETQYF	TGCAGCGTGAACAGGGGGGGGTCAGAGACCCAGTACTTC
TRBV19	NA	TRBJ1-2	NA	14	CATLGTILPYGYTF	TGTGCCACCTTGGGGACAATTTTACCCTATGGCTACACCTTC
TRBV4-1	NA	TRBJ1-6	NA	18	CASSQDIAGAKLNSPLHF	TGCGCCAGCAGCCAAGATATCGCGGGGGCCAAATTAAATTCACCCCTCCACTTT
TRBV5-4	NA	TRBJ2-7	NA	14	CASSLQGSDYEQYF	TGTGCCAGCAGCTTACAGGGTTCTGATTACGAGCAGTACTTC
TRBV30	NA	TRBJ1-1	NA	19	CAWSVGRRTNPHPDTEAFF	TGTGCCTGGAGTGTAGGCCGCCGGACGAACCCACACCCCGACACTGAAGCTTTCTTT
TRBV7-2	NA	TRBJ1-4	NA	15	CASSKAGATNEKLFF	TGTGCCAGCAGCAAAGCAGGGGCAACTAATGAAAAACTGTTTTTT
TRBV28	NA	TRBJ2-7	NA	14	CASSLQFPPYEQYF	TGTGCCAGCAGTTTACAGTTCCCACCCTACGAGCAGTACTTC